This is a list of T cell receptor beta chains from one sample in a study of T cells expressing NK-cell markers. TCRdb reprocessed the 5' RACE reads; each CDR3 protein has one entry and no DNA is given. The sample totals 400,000 to 450,000 distinct CDR3 sequences. Sequencing input: blood T cells: a sorted CD56 or NKG2C T cell subset, CD4+ or CD8+ T cells, or bulk PBMC T cells (not recorded which). These receptors originate from a woman aged 18 to 75 in good health. Each CDR3 is given with its conserved first and last residue. Fields, in order: V gene, J gene, CDR3 protein.

TRBV12-3/TRBV12-4,TRBJ1-2,CASSLRGQGAGYTF
TRBV7-9,TRBJ1-1,CASSSTKATEAFF
TRBV20-1,TRBJ2-3,CSASPPNQAQYF
TRBV4-2,TRBJ2-1,CASTPRVALAGVGNEQFF
TRBV7-2,TRBJ2-4,CASSPIGANIQYF
TRBV6-5,TRBJ2-3,CASSYSFTAPDYTDTQYF
TRBV7-6,TRBJ2-1,CASSPTSPGDEQFF
TRBV12-3/TRBV12-4,TRBJ2-7,CASSLRASGINYEQYF
TRBV6-2/TRBV6-3,TRBJ2-3,CATRITGGRDTQYF
TRBV12-3/TRBV12-4,TRBJ1-4,CASSSYRRQRRLNEKLFF
TRBV20-1,TRBJ1-2,CSARRQGVGHTF
TRBV5-5,TRBJ1-5,CASRLTEAANQPQHF
TRBV20-1,TRBJ2-2,CSAGGTTQSTGELFF
TRBV7-2,TRBJ2-1,CASSSNRVNEQFF
TRBV7-6,TRBJ2-3,CASSPAGWSTDTQYF
TRBV2,TRBJ1-6,CASSEARTGRPPLHF
TRBV5-6,TRBJ2-1,CASSLASLAVWGNEQFF
TRBV7-2,TRBJ1-6,CASSLRTGRNSPLHF
TRBV4-3,TRBJ2-3,CASSHQAQNWGDTQYF
TRBV5-1,TRBJ1-1,CASSQGQGDTEAFF
TRBV7-2,TRBJ2-2,CASSFSGRAHTGELFF
TRBV5-8,TRBJ2-1,CASSLWTKDNEQFF
TRBV7-2,TRBJ1-3,CASSSRQSGNTIYF
TRBV7-7,TRBJ2-1,CASSRTSGGNNEQFF
TRBV7-3,TRBJ2-2,CASSHPGLRATGELFF
TRBV20-1,TRBJ2-1,CSARGSGLPWAQYNEQFF
TRBV30,TRBJ2-3,CAWAPRTPQGADTQYF
TRBV20-1,TRBJ2-7,CSANGLAEAYEQYF
TRBV20-1,TRBJ1-1,CSARDVWKGALTEAFF
TRBV29-1,TRBJ2-1,CSVDRGNYNEQFF
TRBV25-1,TRBJ2-7,CASSEYGAGGSYEQYF
TRBV5-4,TRBJ1-5,CASSYGTGGRNQPQHF
TRBV20-1,TRBJ2-4,CSAQGAAKNIQYF
TRBV7-2,TRBJ1-1,CASSLSGQGGTEAFF